Following are 14 T cell receptor beta chains from one sample sequenced in a study of vaccination and CD4 T cells after COVID-19 (dated by TCRdb to between 2021 and 2024). These TCRs' antigens remain unknown. Receptors were amplified or captured by PCR. Sequenced on an Illumina iSeq 100. TCR sequencing of DNA from cultured CD4+ T cells used the Oncomine TCR Beta short-read assay at the Johns Hopkins FTIC core. The public reads were quality trimmed at Q25 with fastp and then assembled into clones with MiXCR by TCRdb, keeping productive beta chains. Rows are unified per CDR3 protein, each entry keeping the most common DNA and genes. This sample is represented by about 11,000 distinct CDR3 sequences; approximately 43% of them were singletons. The leading ten clones occupy approximately 7.6% of the sample. What this sample's treatment or condition label stands for: roughly 10-day PBMC culture with coronavirus spike peptide pools or control peptides (ViraFEST assay).

Sequencing was done on a sample of CD4+ T cells from blood, cultured in vitro. The receptors here all came from a human donor who had recovered from COVID-19.

This clonotype was observed once. This sequence joins TRBV30 and TRBJ2-7; maybe TRBD1 (5 bases). Trimming stripped 2 bases from V and 3 bases from J, with 8 bases between. The CDR3 has 12 residues. Germline CDR1 and CDR2: GTSNPN and SVGIG (reference sequence). The CDR3 DNA reads as TGTGCCTGGAGTCGTCAGGGCTACGAGCAGTACTTC. Its translation is CAWSRQGYEQYF.

This clonotype ranks as medium-sized. The chain employs TRBV6-1 and TRBJ1-2; 10 bases line up with TRBD1. The CDR3 is 13 amino acids. V dropped 7 bases and J dropped 10; count of bases not matched to a gene: 9. The germline gives CDR1 MNHNS, CDR2 SASEGT. The CDR3 bases are TGTGCCAGCACCCGGGTCGGGACAGGGGACTACACCTTC. As protein: CASTRVGTGDYTF.

This chain links TRBV19 with TRBJ2-1; the D gene is possibly TRBD2 (6 bases). The V and J ends lost 8 bases and 0 bases respectively, with 17 bases between them. The germline V gene encodes CDR1 LNHDA and CDR2 SQIVND (reference sequence). The CDR3 has 16 residues. CDR3: CASGWFLAASYNEQFF. CDR3 DNA: TGTGCCAGTGGGTGGTTTTTAGCGGCCTCCTACAATGAGCAGTTCTTC.

The chain employs TRBV11-2 and TRBJ2-7; 7 bases line up with TRBD1. Germline loops: CDR1 SGHAT, CDR2 FQNNGV. The J segment lost 2 bases and the V segment lost 1 base, leaving 2 bases of the junction unmatched. The CDR3 loop spans 14 amino acids. This CDR3 reads CASSLGGTAYEQYF. CDR3 in DNA: TGTGCCAGCAGCTTAGGAGGGACAGCCTACGAGCAGTACTTC.

J is TRBJ2-5 and V is TRBV20-1, with D tentatively TRBD1 (6 bases). V lost 3 bases and J 5 bases, leaving 13 bases between the germline ends. The CDR3 consists of 13 residues. In germline, CDR1 is DFQATT, CDR2 SNEGSKA (reference sequence). CDR3 in amino acids: CSARLTGYETQYF. CDR3 nucleotides: TGCAGTGCTAGGCTTACAGGGTATGAGACCCAGTACTTC.

This clonotype was recorded a few times. V usage is TRBV10-3 and J usage is TRBJ1-1, with a weak D call TRBD1 (6 bases). Germline V gene data show CDR1 as ENHRY and CDR2 as SYGVKD. This CDR3 contains 14 residues. V gave up 1 base and J gave up 6 bases, with 12 bases separating them. Here the CDR3 DNA reads TGTGCCATCAGTGAGTTCGGACAGCAGGCTGAAGCTTTCTTT. It yields the protein CAISEFGQQAEAFF.

The chain links TRBV5-1 to TRBJ2-7; a weak D match, TRBD2 (5 bases). The CDR3 totals 15 residues. Germline CDR1 is SGHRS and CDR2 is YFSETQ. With 1 base removed from V and 1 base from J, the gap between germline ends came to 12 bases. The CDR3 nucleotides read TGCGCCAGCAGCTTGCTTCCTAGCCCTTCCTACGAGCAGTACTTC. The encoded protein is CASSLLPSPSYEQYF.

This clonotype was counted a few times. This chain links TRBV21-1 with TRBJ1-1. TRBV21-1 is deemed a pseudogene. The CDR3 has 12 residues. CDR3 residues: CASSVRDTEAFF. The DNA of the CDR3 is TGTGCCAGCAGCGTGAGGGACACTGAAGCTTTCTTT.

There are a few counts of this clonotype. The genes are TRBV6-5 and TRBJ1-2; a possible D gene is TRBD1 (5 bases). V shed 2 bases and J shed 2 bases, with 9 bases lying between them. The CDR3 spans 14 residues. Per the germline V gene, CDR1 is MNHEY and CDR2 is SVGAGI. Written as DNA, the CDR3 is TGTGCCAGCAGTTACGGGGCCGGAAACTATGGCTACACCTTC. It translates to CASSYGAGNYGYTF.

The table lists this clonotype with a few counts. The chain joins TRBV15 to TRBJ2-3; D gene uncertain. The CDR3 spans 13 residues. CDR1 and CDR2 from the germline V gene are LNHNV and YYDKDF (reference sequence). Trimming took 1 base from V and 0 from J, leaving 2 bases between them. CDR3 sequence: CATSRASTDTQYF. The DNA of the CDR3 is TGTGCCACCAGCAGAGCTAGCACAGATACGCAGTATTTT.

The chain combines TRBV7-2 with TRBJ1-2, with 8 bases identical to TRBD1. Germline V gene lookup returns CDR1 SGHTA and CDR2 FQGNSA. V shed 2 bases and J 5 bases; nucleotides not matched to a gene: 7. There are 15 residues in the CDR3. The CDR3 DNA reads TGTGCCAGCAGCTTAAGCCCGGGACAGGCTTATGGCTACACCTTC. Amino acids: CASSLSPGQAYGYTF. The whole variable domain, remainder taken from reference TRBV7-2 and TRBJ1-2, is GAGVSQSPSNKVTEKGKDVELRCDPISGHTALYWYRQSLGQGLEFLIYFQGNSAPDKSGLPSDRFSAERTGGSVSTLTIQRTQQEDSAVYLCASSLSPGQAYGYTFGSGTRLTVV.

The rearrangement links TRBV15 to TRBJ2-1; 10 bases match TRBD2. There are 18 residues in the CDR3. Per the germline V gene, CDR1 is LNHNV and CDR2 is YYDKDF (reference sequence). Losses at the gene ends were 4 bases for V and 10 bases for J; bases not matched to a gene: 19. CDR3 DNA: TGTGCCACCAGCAACCCCTCGCAGGGGCTAGCGGGAGTAGGGGAGCAGTTCTTC. Its protein is CATSNPSQGLAGVGEQFF.

This chain joins TRBV20-1 and TRBJ1-1, with a weak D call TRBD1 (5 bases). The V end lost 1 base, the J end lost 0 bases, and 6 bases lay between the germline ends. Germline V gives CDR1 DFQATT, CDR2 SNEGSKA (reference sequence). This CDR3 contains 13 residues. Here the CDR3 reads CSARGQLNTEAFF. In DNA, the CDR3 is TGCAGTGCTAGAGGACAGCTGAACACTGAAGCTTTCTTT.

The chain is built from TRBV28 and TRBJ1-5, with TRBD1 matching over 7 bases. Trimming at V came to 6 bases and at J to 3 bases, leaving 8 bases not matched to a gene. The germline gives CDR1 MDHEN, CDR2 SYDVKM. CDR3 length: 15 residues. The CDR3: CASRSPTGTNQPQHF. DNA for the CDR3: TGTGCCAGCAGGTCCCCGACAGGGACCAATCAGCCCCAGCATTTT.